Listed below are T cell receptor beta chains from one sample, sequenced in a study of T cell repertoires in cytomegalovirus infection. No antigen has been identified for these receptors. From the reads, TCRdb called clonotypes with MiXCR, one entry per CDR3 protein. The sample holds fewer than 1,000,000 distinct CDR3 sequences, approximately 31% seen once. The sequenced sample was cultured CD8+ T cells from PBMCs, obtained from culture after CMV antigen stimulation. The receptors were gathered from a human donor in good health (CMV status not recorded). Some clones in this sample may be carry-over from other donors' samples. Each CDR3 is given with its conserved first and last residue. Fields, in order: CDR3 length, clone size, J gene, D gene, V gene, CDR3 protein, CDR3 DNA. D genes are given only for firm matches. Rows may omit the clone size; those that give it use once, few, many or a size class.

16	NA	TRBJ2-1	TRBD1	TRBV5-5	CASSDSERGPYNEQFF	TGTGCCAGCAGCGATTCCGAGAGGGGGCCGTACAATGAGCAGTTCTTC
13	few	TRBJ2-7	NA	TRBV6-1	CASSEAQPYEQYF	TGTGCCAGCAGTGAAGCTCAACCCTACGAGCAGTACTTC
17	NA	TRBJ1-2	NA	TRBV4-1	CASSPEEAALRGYGYTF	TGCGCCAGCAGCCCGGAGGAAGCGGCGCTCCGAGGCTATGGCTACACCTTC
15	NA	TRBJ1-2	NA	TRBV4-1	CASSQTLGINYGYTF	TGCGCCAGCAGCCAAACATTAGGGATTAACTATGGCTACACCTTC
14	few	TRBJ2-1	NA	TRBV27	CASTPAGAYNEQFF	TGTGCCAGCACTCCGGCGGGGGCATACAATGAGCAGTTCTTC
16	many	TRBJ2-1	NA	TRBV7-6	CASSLAKGPGWNEQFF	TGTGCCAGCAGCTTAGCTAAGGGGCCTGGTTGGAATGAGCAGTTCTTC
18	NA	TRBJ1-4	NA	TRBV19	CASSNGVDRPSTNEKLFF	TGTGCCAGTAGTAACGGGGTGGACAGACCGTCAACTAATGAAAAACTGTTTTTT
16	few	TRBJ1-3	NA	TRBV10-3	CAISESGRGSGNTIYF	TGTGCCATCAGTGAGTCTGGCAGGGGCTCTGGAAACACCATATATTTT
15	few	TRBJ1-1	NA	TRBV6-6	CASRATMTVNTEAFF	TGTGCCAGCAGAGCAACGATGACTGTTAACACTGAAGCTTTCTTT
16	NA	TRBJ2-5	TRBD2	TRBV4-1	CASSTRPSGEAETQYF	TGCGCCAGCAGCACCCGGCCTAGCGGGGAGGCAGAGACCCAGTACTTC
13	many	TRBJ1-6	NA	TRBV7-9	CALPEGTNSPLHF	TGTGCCCTTCCCGAGGGAACCAATTCACCCCTCCACTTT
18	NA	TRBJ2-1	NA	TRBV5-4	CASSQFEGTLSSYNEQFF	TGTGCCAGCAGTCAATTCGAAGGGACATTAAGTTCCTACAATGAGCAGTTCTTC
15	few	TRBJ2-1	TRBD1	TRBV25-1	CASSGDRDSYNEQFF	TGTGCCAGCAGTGGGGACAGGGACTCCTACAATGAGCAGTTCTTC
15	NA	TRBJ1-1	NA	TRBV4-1	CASSQLGVLNTEAFF	TGCGCCAGCAGCCAACTCGGGGTTCTCAACACTGAAGCTTTCTTT
11	few	TRBJ1-1	NA	TRBV2	CGSRGRTEAFF	TGTGGCAGCAGGGGTAGAACTGAAGCTTTCTTT
13	many	TRBJ2-7	NA	TRBV7-9	CASSLDRTYEQYF	TGTGCCAGCAGCTTAGACCGGACCTACGAGCAGTACTTC
15	NA	TRBJ1-2	NA	TRBV19	CASSIGVGHSYGYTF	TGTGCCAGTAGTATAGGCGTCGGCCACTCCTATGGCTACACCTTC
17	NA	TRBJ1-4	TRBD1	TRBV7-6	CASSLSSRGRLNEKLFF	TGTGCCAGCAGCTTATCTAGCAGGGGGCGTCTTAATGAAAAACTGTTTTTT
15	NA	TRBJ2-1	TRBD2	TRBV7-6	CACSLTLAGWNEQFF	TGTGCCTGCAGCTTAACTCTAGCGGGGTGGAATGAGCAGTTCTTC
13	NA	TRBJ2-1	NA	TRBV27	CASSIDRLNEQFF	TGTGCCAGCAGTATCGACCGGCTGAATGAGCAGTTCTTC
18	NA	TRBJ2-6	TRBD1	TRBV12-3/TRBV12-4	CASSFWTGDPLEANVLTF	TGTGCCAGCAGTTTTTGGACAGGGGATCCCCTGGAGGCCAACGTCCTGACTTTC
13	few	TRBJ1-5	NA	TRBV27	CASSTLGGQPQHF	TGTGCCAGCAGTACCCTCGGAGGACAGCCCCAGCATTTT
17	NA	TRBJ2-1	TRBD1	TRBV27	CASSLSGQGPSYNEQFF	TGTGCCAGCAGTTTATCGGGACAGGGGCCCTCCTACAATGAGCAGTTCTTC
14	many	TRBJ2-3	TRBD1	TRBV7-2	CASSPGQTTDTQYF	TGTGCCAGCAGCCCGGGACAGACCACAGATACGCAGTATTTT
15	NA	TRBJ2-7	TRBD1	TRBV19	CASSITTGETYEQYF	TGTGCCAGTAGTATTACGACAGGGGAGACCTACGAGCAGTACTTC
11	many	TRBJ2-1	NA	TRBV6-1	CASSEGGEQFF	TGTGCCAGCAGTGAAGGGGGTGAGCAGTTCTTC
15	NA	TRBJ1-3	NA	TRBV28	CATRRDRNSGNTIYF	TGTGCCACCCGCAGAGACAGGAACTCTGGAAACACCATATATTTT
12	few	TRBJ2-1	NA	TRBV11-3	CASSPDANEQFF	TGTGCCAGCAGCCCCGACGCCAATGAGCAGTTCTTC
14	NA	TRBJ2-7	TRBD1	TRBV9	CASSTGGGLYEQYF	TGTGCCAGCAGTACAGGGGGCGGATTGTACGAGCAGTACTTC
15	NA	TRBJ1-2	NA	TRBV27	CASSLVGTGDHGYTF	TGTGCCAGCAGTTTAGTTGGGACGGGTGACCATGGCTACACCTTC
13	many	TRBJ1-1	NA	TRBV7-6	CASARDSNTEAFF	TGTGCCAGCGCGCGGGATTCGAACACTGAAGCTTTCTTT
14	NA	TRBJ1-1	NA	TRBV27	CASSTHNSYTEAFF	TGTGCCAGCAGTACACACAACAGTTACACTGAAGCTTTCTTT
13	NA	TRBJ2-7	NA	TRBV6-5	CASSYGQNYEQYF	TGTGCCAGCAGTTACGGTCAAAACTACGAGCAGTACTTC
15	medium-sized	TRBJ2-1	TRBD2	TRBV7-2	CASSFSGTSSNEQFF	TGTGCCAGCAGCTTTTCCGGGACTAGCTCCAATGAGCAGTTCTTC
15	NA	TRBJ2-5	TRBD2	TRBV24-1	CATSDHREGEETQYF	TGTGCCACCAGTGATCATCGGGAGGGTGAAGAGACCCAGTACTTC
15	NA	TRBJ1-1	TRBD1	TRBV5-1	CASIATGGSGTEAFF	TGCGCCAGCATAGCGACAGGGGGCTCGGGCACTGAAGCTTTCTTT
17	few	TRBJ1-2	NA	TRBV4-1	CASSQANPGSSNYGYTF	TGCGCCAGCAGCCAAGCAAATCCGGGCAGTTCTAACTATGGCTACACCTTC
15	NA	TRBJ1-1	TRBD1	TRBV4-1	CASSHFGQGGTEAFF	TGCGCCAGCAGCCATTTCGGACAGGGTGGCACTGAAGCTTTCTTT
13	few	TRBJ2-2	TRBD2	TRBV29-1	CSVERTRPGELFF	TGCAGCGTTGAGCGGACTAGGCCCGGGGAGCTGTTTTTT
17	NA	TRBJ2-6	TRBD1	TRBV19	CVSSTRDRGTGANVLTF	TGTGTCAGTAGTACGCGGGACAGGGGAACCGGGGCCAACGTCCTGACTTTC
16	NA	TRBJ2-6	NA	TRBV27	CASSPSQPPGANVLTF	TGTGCCAGCAGCCCAAGTCAGCCCCCTGGGGCCAACGTCCTGACTTTC
15	NA	TRBJ2-3	NA	TRBV15	CATSEGTGSTDTQYF	TGTGCCACCAGCGAAGGAACAGGGAGTACAGATACGCAGTATTTT
16	many	TRBJ1-4	NA	TRBV12-3/TRBV12-4	CASSLVTESPGGKLFF	TGTGCCAGCAGTTTAGTGACCGAGTCGCCAGGAGGAAAACTGTTTTTT
16	NA	TRBJ2-1	TRBD2	TRBV11-2	CASSLGRLAAYNEQFF	TGTGCCAGCAGCTTAGGAAGACTAGCAGCATACAATGAGCAGTTCTTC
14	NA	TRBJ2-7	NA	TRBV7-6	CASSSTGNRYEQYF	TGTGCCAGCAGCAGCACAGGGAACCGCTACGAGCAGTACTTC
13	NA	TRBJ2-5	NA	TRBV7-6	CASSFQRQETQYF	TGTGCCAGCAGCTTTCAGCGCCAAGAGACCCAGTACTTC
15	few	TRBJ1-6	NA	TRBV12-3/TRBV12-4	CASSFLSTGNSPLHF	TGTGCCAGCAGTTTCTTGAGTACGGGGAATTCACCCCTCCACTTT
17	NA	TRBJ1-5	NA	TRBV19	CASSNRRQDRGNQPQHF	TGTGCCAGTAGTAACAGACGCCAAGATAGGGGCAATCAGCCCCAGCATTTT
16	NA	TRBJ2-2	NA	TRBV10-3	CAISEFRQVNTGELFF	TGTGCCATCAGTGAGTTTCGGCAGGTGAACACCGGGGAGCTGTTTTTT
14	NA	TRBJ1-3	NA	TRBV27	CASRIGASGNTIYF	TGTGCCAGCAGGATAGGGGCTTCGGGAAACACCATATATTTT
12	NA	TRBJ2-1	NA	TRBV6-5	CASSRGGIGQFF	TGTGCCAGCTCCAGGGGAGGAATTGGTCAGTTCTTC
13	few	TRBJ1-1	NA	TRBV15	CATSRGRGTEAFF	TGTGCCACCTCGAGGGGGAGAGGCACTGAAGCTTTCTTT
15	few	TRBJ2-3	TRBD1	TRBV14	CASSQDDRVADTQYF	TGTGCCAGCAGCCAAGACGACAGGGTAGCAGATACGCAGTATTTT